This is a list of T cell receptor beta chains from one sample in a study of T-cell memory formation after mild COVID-19. TCRdb recomputed calls from the 5' RACE reads with MiXCR, one row per CDR3 protein. Among 400,000 to 450,000 distinct CDR3 sequences listed, roughly 18% were seen once. Material: PBMCs or a T cell subset sorted from them (not recorded which). The receptors were gathered from a man younger than 35 who had mild COVID-19 (a few samples of this study predate the infection). Cell type and time point are not known. Each CDR3 is given with its conserved first and last residue. The order of the fields is D gene, J gene, V gene, clone size, CDR3 DNA, CDR3 protein. A D gene is named only where the DNA matches it firmly. Clone size is stated in some rows and not others, as once, few, many or a class when expanded.

D gene: -; J gene: TRBJ1-1; V gene: TRBV5-1; clone size: -; CDR3 DNA: TGCGCCAGCAGCTTAGACTCGTGCTTGGCTGAAGCTTTCTTT; CDR3 protein: CASSLDSCLAEAFF
D gene: -; J gene: TRBJ1-4; V gene: TRBV6-5; clone size: -; CDR3 DNA: TGTGCCAGCACCGCGTCAGCGTGGTCTAATGAAAAACTGTTTTTT; CDR3 protein: CASTASAWSNEKLFF
D gene: -; J gene: TRBJ1-4; V gene: TRBV10-3; clone size: few; CDR3 DNA: TGTGCCATCAGAGGTACAGGGCGGAATGAAAAACTGTTTTTT; CDR3 protein: CAIRGTGRNEKLFF
D gene: TRBD2; J gene: TRBJ2-1; V gene: TRBV28; clone size: few; CDR3 DNA: TGTGCCAGCAGTCCGTTAACTAGCGGGGAAGTCAATGAGCAGTTCTTC; CDR3 protein: CASSPLTSGEVNEQFF
D gene: -; J gene: TRBJ1-1; V gene: TRBV5-1; clone size: -; CDR3 DNA: TGCGCCAGCAGCAGGGGGGAGAACACTGAAGCTTTCTTT; CDR3 protein: CASSRGENTEAFF
D gene: -; J gene: TRBJ1-3; V gene: TRBV6-6; clone size: many; CDR3 DNA: TGTGCCAGCTCCAGGCTCTCTGGAAACACCATATATTTT; CDR3 protein: CASSRLSGNTIYF
D gene: -; J gene: TRBJ2-2; V gene: TRBV4-3; clone size: -; CDR3 DNA: TGCGCCAGCAGCCAAGGCCCCGTGGGTATGGCGCTGTTTTTT; CDR3 protein: CASSQGPVGMALFF
D gene: TRBD2; J gene: TRBJ2-3; V gene: TRBV5-1; clone size: few; CDR3 DNA: TGCGCCAGCAGCTTCACGGGACTAGCGGGGACTAGCACAGATACGCAGTATTTT; CDR3 protein: CASSFTGLAGTSTDTQYF
D gene: TRBD2; J gene: TRBJ2-3; V gene: TRBV11-2; clone size: -; CDR3 DNA: TGTGCCAGCAGCTACCAGCGGGGGGGCCTGGCAGATACGCAGTATTTT; CDR3 protein: CASSYQRGGLADTQYF
D gene: -; J gene: TRBJ1-2; V gene: TRBV29-1; clone size: few; CDR3 DNA: TGCAGCGTGGGACCAGGGGACCGTCGGGGCTACACCTTC; CDR3 protein: CSVGPGDRRGYTF
D gene: -; J gene: TRBJ1-5; V gene: TRBV28; clone size: once; CDR3 DNA: TGTGCCAGCGGGTCCGCCGGAGGTAGCAATCAGCCCCAGCATTTT; CDR3 protein: CASGSAGGSNQPQHF
D gene: TRBD2; J gene: TRBJ2-7; V gene: TRBV5-1; clone size: -; CDR3 DNA: TGCGCCAGCAGCCTTTGGACGACTAGCGGGGTTCCTTACGAGCAGTACTTC; CDR3 protein: CASSLWTTSGVPYEQYF
D gene: TRBD2; J gene: TRBJ2-2; V gene: TRBV7-2; clone size: many; CDR3 DNA: TGTGCCAGCAGCTCTCAGCGGGGGGGCCGAGGCACCGGGGAGCTGTTTTTT; CDR3 protein: CASSSQRGGRGTGELFF
D gene: -; J gene: TRBJ2-7; V gene: TRBV7-2; clone size: -; CDR3 DNA: TGTGCCAGCAGCTTGATAGGGTCCCCCTACGAGCAGTACTTC; CDR3 protein: CASSLIGSPYEQYF
D gene: -; J gene: TRBJ1-4; V gene: TRBV15; clone size: -; CDR3 DNA: TGTGCCACCAGCCCCCGACAGCAAACGAATGAAAAACTGTTTTTT; CDR3 protein: CATSPRQQTNEKLFF
D gene: -; J gene: TRBJ2-2; V gene: TRBV7-9; clone size: few; CDR3 DNA: TGTGCCAGCAGCTTATTCGGGAACACCGGGGAGCTGTTTTTT; CDR3 protein: CASSLFGNTGELFF
D gene: TRBD1; J gene: TRBJ2-1; V gene: TRBV30; clone size: -; CDR3 DNA: TGTGCCTGGACCCCCGGGACAGGGAAGAATGAGCAGTTCTTC; CDR3 protein: CAWTPGTGKNEQFF
D gene: -; J gene: TRBJ2-3; V gene: TRBV7-2; clone size: -; CDR3 DNA: TGTGCCAGCAGCTTAGTAGCCAGCAGGACCACAGATACGCAGTATTTT; CDR3 protein: CASSLVASRTTDTQYF
D gene: -; J gene: TRBJ1-6; V gene: TRBV7-8; clone size: -; CDR3 DNA: TGTGCCAGCAGCCCCGTAGGGGTAGCTGAGGGTTCACCCCTCCACTTT; CDR3 protein: CASSPVGVAEGSPLHF
D gene: TRBD1; J gene: TRBJ1-2; V gene: TRBV20-1; clone size: -; CDR3 DNA: TGCAGTGCTAGTCTGGGACAGGGGGATGGCTACACCTTC; CDR3 protein: CSASLGQGDGYTF
D gene: TRBD1; J gene: TRBJ2-5; V gene: TRBV5-1; clone size: -; CDR3 DNA: TGCGCCAGCAGCTTGGGACCAGCCGGGACAGGGGAGACCCAGTACTTC; CDR3 protein: CASSLGPAGTGETQYF
D gene: -; J gene: TRBJ1-1; V gene: TRBV27; clone size: few; CDR3 DNA: TGTGCCAGCAGTCTCATCATGGGGGGTGGGACTGAAGCTTTCTTT; CDR3 protein: CASSLIMGGGTEAFF
D gene: -; J gene: TRBJ1-6; V gene: TRBV7-2; clone size: -; CDR3 DNA: TGTGCCAGCAGCCCAAAAGGTTGGAGGGATCTCTATAATTCACCCCTCCACTTT; CDR3 protein: CASSPKGWRDLYNSPLHF
D gene: TRBD1; J gene: TRBJ2-1; V gene: TRBV11-2; clone size: few; CDR3 DNA: TGTGCCAGCAGCTTAGAGGCCAGGGGGAGTGAGCAGTTCTTC; CDR3 protein: CASSLEARGSEQFF
D gene: TRBD1; J gene: TRBJ1-1; V gene: TRBV7-9; clone size: -; CDR3 DNA: TGTGCCAGCTCCTGGACAGGGCGAACTGAAGATTTCTTT; CDR3 protein: CASSWTGRTEDFF
D gene: -; J gene: TRBJ2-3; V gene: TRBV5-1; clone size: -; CDR3 DNA: TGCGCCAGCAGCTTGGCAGGGGTGATCGCAGATACGCAGTATTTT; CDR3 protein: CASSLAGVIADTQYF
D gene: -; J gene: TRBJ2-3; V gene: TRBV7-9; clone size: -; CDR3 DNA: TGTGCCAGCAGCTTTGTCCAGGACACAGATACGCAGTATTTT; CDR3 protein: CASSFVQDTDTQYF
D gene: -; J gene: TRBJ2-5; V gene: TRBV7-2; clone size: -; CDR3 DNA: TGTGCCAGCAGCCCTCTCGCGGAGACCCAGTACTTC; CDR3 protein: CASSPLAETQYF
D gene: TRBD2; J gene: TRBJ2-1; V gene: TRBV12-5; clone size: -; CDR3 DNA: TGTGCTAGTGGTTTAATTACTAGCGGGGGGGCAGTGAATGAGCAGTTCTTC; CDR3 protein: CASGLITSGGAVNEQFF
D gene: -; J gene: TRBJ1-1; V gene: TRBV20-1; clone size: -; CDR3 DNA: TGCAGTGCTAGAGGCTTCAGGACATCAAGCACTGAAGCTTTCTTT; CDR3 protein: CSARGFRTSSTEAFF
D gene: TRBD2; J gene: TRBJ2-3; V gene: TRBV2; clone size: -; CDR3 DNA: TGTGCCAGCAGCTTAGCGGGACACACAGATACGCAGTATTTT; CDR3 protein: CASSLAGHTDTQYF
D gene: TRBD1; J gene: TRBJ2-4; V gene: TRBV27; clone size: -; CDR3 DNA: TGTGCCAGCAGTTGGGACAGGGCTCTAGCCAAAAACATTCAGTACTTC; CDR3 protein: CASSWDRALAKNIQYF
D gene: -; J gene: TRBJ1-2; V gene: TRBV20-1; clone size: many; CDR3 DNA: TGCAGTGCTGCCGAGATTACGGCACGCTACACCTTC; CDR3 protein: CSAAEITARYTF
D gene: -; J gene: TRBJ2-3; V gene: TRBV20-1; clone size: many; CDR3 DNA: TGCAGTTGCCGGCCGACAGATACGCAGTATTTT; CDR3 protein: CSCRPTDTQYF
D gene: -; J gene: TRBJ2-3; V gene: TRBV3-1; clone size: -; CDR3 DNA: TGTGCCAGCAGTCCAAGCGTAACTAGCACAGATACGCAGTATTTT; CDR3 protein: CASSPSVTSTDTQYF
D gene: -; J gene: TRBJ2-5; V gene: TRBV6-1; clone size: -; CDR3 DNA: TGTGCCAGCAGTAACACGTGGCAGGGACAAGAGACCCAGTACTTC; CDR3 protein: CASSNTWQGQETQYF
D gene: -; J gene: TRBJ1-4; V gene: TRBV20-1; clone size: -; CDR3 DNA: TGCAGTGCTAGAGAGGGGGCGAGGGAAAAACTGTTTTTT; CDR3 protein: CSAREGAREKLFF
D gene: TRBD1; J gene: TRBJ2-5; V gene: TRBV7-8; clone size: -; CDR3 DNA: TGTGCCAGCAGCCACGCCTGGACAGGAGAAGGGGAGACCCAGTACTTC; CDR3 protein: CASSHAWTGEGETQYF
D gene: -; J gene: TRBJ1-1; V gene: TRBV19; clone size: -; CDR3 DNA: TGTGCCAGTACCCGGGGGCCCTTCAGAGCTTTCTTT; CDR3 protein: CASTRGPFRAFF
D gene: TRBD2; J gene: TRBJ2-1; V gene: TRBV7-9; clone size: few; CDR3 DNA: TGTGCCAGCAGCAAGCCCTCAAGCGGGGGGTCAAATGAGCAGTTCTTC; CDR3 protein: CASSKPSSGGSNEQFF
D gene: TRBD2; J gene: TRBJ2-2; V gene: TRBV9; clone size: -; CDR3 DNA: TGTGCCAGCAGCGCCCTAGCGGGGGGCACCGGGGAGCTGTTTTTT; CDR3 protein: CASSALAGGTGELFF
D gene: -; J gene: TRBJ2-4; V gene: TRBV18; clone size: -; CDR3 DNA: TGTGCCAGCTCACTGACAGAGGCGAACATTCAGTACTTC; CDR3 protein: CASSLTEANIQYF
D gene: -; J gene: TRBJ2-2; V gene: TRBV9; clone size: -; CDR3 DNA: TGTGCCAGCAGCGCTACCGGGACAACGAACACCGGGGAGCTGTTTTTT; CDR3 protein: CASSATGTTNTGELFF
D gene: -; J gene: TRBJ2-3; V gene: TRBV20-1; clone size: -; CDR3 DNA: TGCAGTGCTAGTCAGACAGATACGCAGTATTTT; CDR3 protein: CSASQTDTQYF
D gene: -; J gene: TRBJ2-2; V gene: TRBV7-6; clone size: -; CDR3 DNA: TGTGCCAGCAGCTCGTTGGGGGGCGAAGACGGGGAGCTGTTTTTT; CDR3 protein: CASSSLGGEDGELFF
D gene: TRBD2; J gene: TRBJ2-5; V gene: TRBV15; clone size: -; CDR3 DNA: TGTGCCACCAGCAGAGATCTAGCGGGGCCAAGCAGGGAGACCCAGTACTTC; CDR3 protein: CATSRDLAGPSRETQYF
D gene: TRBD1; J gene: TRBJ2-7; V gene: TRBV7-2; clone size: few; CDR3 DNA: TGTGCCAGCAGGAGGGACAGGGAAGTGGGCGAGCAGTACTTC; CDR3 protein: CASRRDREVGEQYF
D gene: -; J gene: TRBJ2-2; V gene: TRBV3-1; clone size: -; CDR3 DNA: TGTGCCAGCAGCCATCCCGACGGGGAGCTGTTTTTT; CDR3 protein: CASSHPDGELFF
D gene: -; J gene: TRBJ2-4; V gene: TRBV11-2; clone size: -; CDR3 DNA: TGTGCCAGCAGCTTCAGGGGGGCAAACATTCAGTACTTC; CDR3 protein: CASSFRGANIQYF
D gene: -; J gene: TRBJ2-5; V gene: TRBV6-5; clone size: -; CDR3 DNA: TGTGCCAGCAGTTACTTAGCTGCAGAGACCCAGTACTTC; CDR3 protein: CASSYLAAETQYF
D gene: -; J gene: TRBJ2-3; V gene: TRBV6-5; clone size: few; CDR3 DNA: TGTGCCAGCAGCCGACTTAGGGGCGGGGTGAACACAGATACGCAGTATTTT; CDR3 protein: CASSRLRGGVNTDTQYF
D gene: -; J gene: TRBJ2-2; V gene: TRBV4-1; clone size: -; CDR3 DNA: TGCGCCAGCAGCCAAGAGGCCGGGAGCACCGGGGAGCTGTTTTTT; CDR3 protein: CASSQEAGSTGELFF
D gene: -; J gene: TRBJ1-1; V gene: TRBV7-9; clone size: few; CDR3 DNA: TGTGCCAGCTCGGGCGGAAACTTGAGGACTGAAGCTTTCTTT; CDR3 protein: CASSGGNLRTEAFF
D gene: -; J gene: TRBJ2-5; V gene: TRBV5-1; clone size: -; CDR3 DNA: TGCGCCAGCTCGGCCGGGCGGGAAGAGACCCAGTACTTC; CDR3 protein: CASSAGREETQYF
D gene: -; J gene: TRBJ2-2; V gene: TRBV12-3/TRBV12-4; clone size: -; CDR3 DNA: TGTGCCAGCACGACCCTAGGGGAGCTGTTTTTT; CDR3 protein: CASTTLGELFF
D gene: TRBD1; J gene: TRBJ2-2; V gene: TRBV7-6; clone size: -; CDR3 DNA: TGTGCCAGCAGCTCGGACAGGTCCGGGGAGCTGTTTTTT; CDR3 protein: CASSSDRSGELFF
D gene: -; J gene: TRBJ2-1; V gene: TRBV5-1; clone size: -; CDR3 DNA: TGCGCCAGCAGCTATTCTAGCGCCATAAGCTCCTACAATGAGCAGTTCTTC; CDR3 protein: CASSYSSAISSYNEQFF
D gene: -; J gene: TRBJ1-5; V gene: TRBV3-1; clone size: once; CDR3 DNA: TGTGCCAGCAGCCCCCAAGGTTGGGGTCAGCCCCAGCATTTT; CDR3 protein: CASSPQGWGQPQHF
D gene: -; J gene: TRBJ1-2; V gene: TRBV13; clone size: few; CDR3 DNA: TGTGCCAGCAGCTTACAGCGGTCCACCCTCATAGGGGATGGCTACACCTTC; CDR3 protein: CASSLQRSTLIGDGYTF
D gene: -; J gene: TRBJ2-7; V gene: TRBV10-3; clone size: -; CDR3 DNA: TGTGCCATCAGTGAAGGGGGCTACGAGCAGTACTTC; CDR3 protein: CAISEGGYEQYF